These T cell receptor beta chains were read from a single sample in a study of CD8 T cells in ankylosing spondylitis. TCRdb fed the 5' RACE reads into MiXCR, producing one record per CDR3 protein. The sample consists of about 130,000 distinct CDR3 sequences, roughly 13% of them appearing once. Sequencing was carried out using blood, either unsorted or a sorted T cell fraction (not recorded which). These receptors were obtained from a female donor with ankylosing spondylitis or in good health (not recorded which). CDR3s include the opening cysteine and the closing phenylalanine or tryptophan. The D gene is left open where the match is weak. Expanded clones are given a class, and other clones once, few, many or no size at all.

clone_size	j_call	v_call	d_call	cdr3_nt	cdr3_aa
NA	TRBJ2-2	TRBV29-1	NA	TGCAGCGTTGACGGGGGGCGCGACACCGGGGAGCTGTTTTTT	CSVDGGRDTGELFF
NA	TRBJ2-5	TRBV6-5	NA	TGTGCCAGCAGATTGGGAGAGACCCAGTGCTTC	CASRLGETQCF
NA	TRBJ2-7	TRBV10-3	TRBD1	TGTGCCATCAACGAGGGACAGTCCTACGAGCAGTACTTC	CAINEGQSYEQYF
many	TRBJ2-4	TRBV28	NA	TGTGCCAGCAGTCCCCCCAGGGGAAATTCCAAAAACATTCAGTACTTC	CASSPPRGNSKNIQYF
many	TRBJ2-3	TRBV6-1	TRBD1	TGTGCCACCAGGACAGGTAGCACAGATACGCAGTATTTT	CATRTGSTDTQYF
many	TRBJ2-2	TRBV5-1	NA	TGCGCCAGCAGCTTAATCGGGCACCCTTCCGGGGAGCTGTTTTTT	CASSLIGHPSGELFF
few	TRBJ2-7	TRBV6-2/TRBV6-3	NA	TGTGCCAGCAGTTACTCGACGCCTCGCGAGCAGTACTTC	CASSYSTPREQYF
many	TRBJ1-1	TRBV7-2	TRBD1	TGTGCCAGCAGCCGACAGGGCCCAGGCACTGAAGCTTTCTTT	CASSRQGPGTEAFF
many	TRBJ1-3	TRBV20-1	NA	TGCAGTGCTAGAGATCAACGGGGCATGGGAAACACCATATATTTT	CSARDQRGMGNTIYF
few	TRBJ2-7	TRBV29-1	NA	TGCAGCGTTGATCGTGACACCGGCCCCGGGACCTACGAGCAGTACTTC	CSVDRDTGPGTYEQYF
NA	TRBJ2-5	TRBV6-1	NA	TGTGCCAGCAGGACGCAGGGTGGAAGGGAGACCCAGTACTTC	CASRTQGGRETQYF
few	TRBJ2-1	TRBV7-2	NA	TGTGCCAGCAGTTTTGGGATGAACAATGAGCAGTTCTTC	CASSFGMNNEQFF
NA	TRBJ1-2	TRBV5-1	NA	TGCGCCAGCAGGTCGGACACGGATAACTATGGCTACACCTTC	CASRSDTDNYGYTF
NA	TRBJ2-3	TRBV5-1	NA	TGCGCCAGCAGCTTCCAGGGGGCGGGGGGGACAGATACGCAGTATTTT	CASSFQGAGGTDTQYF
many	TRBJ1-5	TRBV10-3	NA	TGTGCCATCGGACAGCCCCAGCATTTT	CAIGQPQHF
many	TRBJ1-1	TRBV5-1	NA	TGCGCCAGCAGCCTTGGATCGGGTACAAACACTGAAGCTTTCTTT	CASSLGSGTNTEAFF
many	TRBJ2-5	TRBV12-3/TRBV12-4	NA	TGTGCCAGCAGTTTCCAAGAGACCCAGTACTTC	CASSFQETQYF
few	TRBJ2-2	TRBV5-1	TRBD2	TGCGCCAGCAGCTTGGTGGTAGCGGGACCACTAAACACCGGGGAGCTGTTTTTT	CASSLVVAGPLNTGELFF
many	TRBJ1-1	TRBV7-3	NA	TGTGCCAGCAGACCATATCCCGGGGTGAACACTGAAGCTTTCTTT	CASRPYPGVNTEAFF
many	TRBJ2-7	TRBV29-1	TRBD1	TGCAGCGTGTCCACCGGGACAGAAGGCTACGAGCAGTACTTC	CSVSTGTEGYEQYF
few	TRBJ2-5	TRBV7-6	TRBD1	TGTGCCAGCAGCTCACAGGGGGCGCGTGGAGAGACCCAGTACTTC	CASSSQGARGETQYF
many	TRBJ2-4	TRBV7-2	TRBD2	TGTGCCAGCAGCTCCGGGAGGGTCAAAAACATTCAGTACTTC	CASSSGRVKNIQYF
NA	TRBJ2-1	TRBV20-1	TRBD2	TGCAGTGCTCCGCCGGGACTAGCGGGCGGGAGGGTCAAACGGGAGCAGTTCTTC	CSAPPGLAGGRVKREQFF
NA	TRBJ2-2	TRBV12-3/TRBV12-4	NA	TGTGCCAGCAGTCTCACAACAAACACCGGGGAGCTGTTTTTT	CASSLTTNTGELFF
many	TRBJ1-5	TRBV5-6	TRBD1	TGTGCCAGCAGCCACGACAGGGGGCAAAGCAATCAGCCCCAGCATTTT	CASSHDRGQSNQPQHF
NA	TRBJ2-3	TRBV7-7	TRBD2	TGTGCTAGCAGCTTAGCGGGGGCCTTCACAGATACGCAGTATTTT	CASSLAGAFTDTQYF
few	TRBJ2-6	TRBV25-1	NA	TGTGCCAGCAGTGACAGGAAAGGGGCCAACGTCCTGACTTTC	CASSDRKGANVLTF
many	TRBJ2-7	TRBV20-1	TRBD1	TGCAGTGCTAGAATTGGGACAGACTACGAGCAGTACTTC	CSARIGTDYEQYF
many	TRBJ1-1	TRBV6-1	TRBD1	TGTGCCAGCAGGGGAGGACAGGGCAGTATAAGGACTGAAGCTTTCTTT	CASRGGQGSIRTEAFF
few	TRBJ2-1	TRBV6-1	TRBD2	TGTGCCAGCAGTGACACTAGCGGGAGGGCGGGTGAGCAGTTCTTC	CASSDTSGRAGEQFF
NA	TRBJ2-1	TRBV5-1	NA	TGCGCCAGCAGCCCCAACCCGACAGCACCCGGGTCCTACAATGAGCAGTTCTTC	CASSPNPTAPGSYNEQFF
many	TRBJ1-6	TRBV7-2	NA	TGTGCCAGCAGCCCGGGGGGGAAAGAATCACCCCTCCACTTT	CASSPGGKESPLHF
many	TRBJ1-5	TRBV11-2	TRBD1	TGTGCCAGCAGCTTAGGACAGGGGTATCATCAGCCCCAGCATTTT	CASSLGQGYHQPQHF
few	TRBJ2-1	TRBV7-8	TRBD2	TGTGCCAGCGGACGTAGAGTTGCGGGAGGAGACAATGAGCAGTTCTTC	CASGRRVAGGDNEQFF
few	TRBJ1-4	TRBV15	NA	TGTGCCACCAGCAGGGGGGCAGGGTATGATGAAAAACTGTTTTTT	CATSRGAGYDEKLFF
many	TRBJ2-3	TRBV12-5	NA	TGTGCTAGTGGTTTCGTTACAGATACGCAGTATTTT	CASGFVTDTQYF
few	TRBJ2-2	TRBV20-1	TRBD1	TGCAGTGCTAGACCTAGGGACAGGGCCCGAACCGGGGAGCTGTTTTTT	CSARPRDRARTGELFF
many	TRBJ1-5	TRBV20-1	NA	TGCAGTGCTAAGGGGGAAGGGAGCAATCAGCCCCAGCATTTT	CSAKGEGSNQPQHF
NA	TRBJ1-2	TRBV28	NA	TGTGCCAGCAGTCCATCTGTCGGGGGAGGGTATGGCTACACCTTC	CASSPSVGGGYGYTF
many	TRBJ2-1	TRBV20-1	NA	TGCAGTGCTAGAGTTGGCCTAGGGAGCTCCTACAATGAGCAGTTCTTC	CSARVGLGSSYNEQFF
NA	TRBJ2-1	TRBV11-2	NA	TGTGCCAGCAGCTCCCGGGGGCGGGAGACAGGGTATGATGAGCAGTTCTTC	CASSSRGRETGYDEQFF
NA	TRBJ2-7	TRBV5-1	NA	TGCGCCAGCAGCTCCGCCCGCACTTCCTACGAGCAGTACTTC	CASSSARTSYEQYF
NA	TRBJ1-2	TRBV20-1	NA	TGCAGTGCTAGGAACATGGGCGGTGGCTACACCTTC	CSARNMGGGYTF
few	TRBJ2-3	TRBV12-3/TRBV12-4	TRBD2	TGTGCCAGCAGTCTGCTAGCGGGGGGGCCGCTTGGGAGCACAGATACGCAGTATTTT	CASSLLAGGPLGSTDTQYF
many	TRBJ2-3	TRBV5-1	NA	TGCGCCAGCAGCTTACGGCAGGCGGAAGATACGCAGTATTTT	CASSLRQAEDTQYF
few	TRBJ2-5	TRBV20-1	TRBD2	TGCAGTGCTAGAGTGCCAGCGGGGGGCGAGACCCAGTACTTC	CSARVPAGGETQYF
many	TRBJ1-5	TRBV20-1	NA	TGCAGTGCTAGTCAGGGGCTGGAACAGCCCCAGCATTTT	CSASQGLEQPQHF